This T cell receptor beta chain is drawn from a study of cytomegalovirus exposure and HLA in healthy donors. The overall study: Among about 190 million T cells, an earlier analysis found about 100 million unique TCR beta sequences.

Findings and caveats of the study: Later genetic work tied a missense DCLRE1C variant to beta-chain V and J trimming. Common viral pathogens seemed to be connected with several of the most significant clusters, according to a later analysis.

About this clone: Its antigen is currently unknown.

Amplification used 60 Vbeta primers and 13 Jbeta primers. In the original processing: A follow-up analysis tallied 60 million to 85 million unique TCR beta chains, roughly 11 million shared. Produced via immunoSEQ multiplex PCR; TCRdb's table is partial and in-frame only. V, J and clone size derive from that table, while D and trimming were established from the DNA sequence. The sample table sets out under 200,000 clones. Germline V gene data show CDR1 as LGHNA and CDR2 as YSLEER. CDR3 size: 14 residues. V lost 2 bases and J lost 4, with 8 bases in between. The clonotype originates from a man between 25 and 39 years old in good health and CMV-seronegative. The specimen sequenced was PBMCs. The V call is TRBV4-3, the J call TRBJ1-4; D not certain. The CDR3 DNA sequence: TGCGCCAGCAGCCAACGGACTGGTAATGAAAAACTGTTTTTT. It translates to CASSQRTGNEKLFF.